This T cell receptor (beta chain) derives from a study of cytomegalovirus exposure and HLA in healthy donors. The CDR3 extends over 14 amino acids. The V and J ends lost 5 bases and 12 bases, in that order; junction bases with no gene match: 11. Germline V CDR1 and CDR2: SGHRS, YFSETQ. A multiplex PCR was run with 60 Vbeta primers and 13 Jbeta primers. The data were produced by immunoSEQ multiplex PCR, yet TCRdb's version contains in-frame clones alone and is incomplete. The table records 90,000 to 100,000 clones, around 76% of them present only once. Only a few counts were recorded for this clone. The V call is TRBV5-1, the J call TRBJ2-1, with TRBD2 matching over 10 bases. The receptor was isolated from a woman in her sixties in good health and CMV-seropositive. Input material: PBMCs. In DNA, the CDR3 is TGCGCCAGCAGGGTTCTAGCGGGAGCCCGGCGGCAGTTCTTC. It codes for CASRVLAGARRQFF.